This T cell receptor (beta chain) was sequenced for a study of CD8+CD57+ T cells in acquired aplastic anemia. As for the study in general: Recorded DNA amounts for sorted CD4+ and CD8+ cells had an average of around 3.4 ug. Average CD4+ read depth in healthy donors was around 10 million reads.

It was genomic DNA that served as the template for profiling TCR beta VDJ and CDR3. MiXCR, run by TCRdb on the reads, gives a single entry per CDR3 protein. The sample contains 100,000 to 120,000 distinct CDR3 sequences, about half of which appear only once. This clonotype is labeled as medium-sized. Its antigen is still unknown. Germline V gene sequence: CDR1 SEHNR, CDR2 FQNEAQ (reference sequence). Unmatched junction bases numbered 7, after V lost 1 base and J lost 6 bases. The CDR3 runs 15 residues. Study observations and caveats: Patients and controls were found to share approximately 31 CD8+ CDR3 sequences. The study found no significant CD8+ Simpson's diversity difference between patients and controls.

The source material was sorted CD4+, CD8+, or CD8+CD57+ T cells (not recorded which) from PBMCs. The chain uses TRBV7-9 and TRBJ1-1; 8 nucleotides match TRBD1. The sequence derives from a human donor in good health, serving as a control. The CDR3, as DNA: TGTGCCAGCAGCTTAGAGCAGGGGGCCCGGGCTGAAGCTTTCTTT. Translating it yields CASSLEQGARAEAFF. The full variable domain, completed using reference TRBV7-9 and TRBJ1-1, is DTGVSQNPRHKITKRGQNVTFRCDPISEHNRLYWYRQTLGQGPEFLTYFQNEAQLEKSRLLSDRFSAERPKGSFSTLEIQRTEQGDSAMYLCASSLEQGARAEAFFGQGTRLTVV.